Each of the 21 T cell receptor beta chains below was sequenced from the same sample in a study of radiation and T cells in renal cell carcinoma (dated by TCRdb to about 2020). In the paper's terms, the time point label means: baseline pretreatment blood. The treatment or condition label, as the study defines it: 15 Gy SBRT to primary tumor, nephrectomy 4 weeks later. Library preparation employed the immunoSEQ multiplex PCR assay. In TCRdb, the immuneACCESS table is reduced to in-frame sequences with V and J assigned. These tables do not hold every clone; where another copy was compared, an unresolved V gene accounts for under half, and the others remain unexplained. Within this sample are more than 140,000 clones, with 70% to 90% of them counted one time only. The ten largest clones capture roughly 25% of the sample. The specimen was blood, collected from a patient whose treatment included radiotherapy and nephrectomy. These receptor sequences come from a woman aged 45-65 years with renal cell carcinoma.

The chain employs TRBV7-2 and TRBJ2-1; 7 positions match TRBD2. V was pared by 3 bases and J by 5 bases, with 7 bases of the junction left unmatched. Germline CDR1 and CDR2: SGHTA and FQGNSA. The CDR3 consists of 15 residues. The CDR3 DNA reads TGTGCCAGCAGCTTGAGCGCAAGCGGGGACAATGAGCAGTTCTTC. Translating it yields CASSLSASGDNEQFF.

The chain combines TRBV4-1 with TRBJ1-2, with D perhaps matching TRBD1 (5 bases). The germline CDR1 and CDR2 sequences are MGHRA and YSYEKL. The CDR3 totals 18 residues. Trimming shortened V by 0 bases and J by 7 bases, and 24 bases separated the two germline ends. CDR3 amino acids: CASSQEARIAQGRGGYTF. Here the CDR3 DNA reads TGCGCCAGCAGCCAAGAGGCGAGGATAGCGCAGGGTAGGGGTGGCTACACCTTC.

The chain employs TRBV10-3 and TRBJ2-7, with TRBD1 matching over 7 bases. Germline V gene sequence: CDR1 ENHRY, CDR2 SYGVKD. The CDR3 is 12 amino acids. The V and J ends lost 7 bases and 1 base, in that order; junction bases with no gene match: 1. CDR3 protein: CAIKGQSYEQYF. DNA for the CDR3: TGTGCCATCAAGGGACAGTCCTACGAGCAGTACTTC.

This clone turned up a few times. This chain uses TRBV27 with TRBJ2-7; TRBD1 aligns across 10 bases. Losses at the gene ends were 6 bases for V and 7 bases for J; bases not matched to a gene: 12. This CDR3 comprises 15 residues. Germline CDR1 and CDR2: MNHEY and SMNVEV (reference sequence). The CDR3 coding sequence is TGTGCCAGCAGCAGGGGACAGGGGCCTCTTTGGGAGCAGTACTTC. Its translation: CASSRGQGPLWEQYF.

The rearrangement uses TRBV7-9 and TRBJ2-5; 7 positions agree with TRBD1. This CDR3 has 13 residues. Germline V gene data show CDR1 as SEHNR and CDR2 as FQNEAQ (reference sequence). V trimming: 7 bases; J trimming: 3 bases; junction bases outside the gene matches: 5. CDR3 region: CASKDDREETQYF. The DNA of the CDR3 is TGTGCCAGCAAGGATGACAGGGAAGAGACCCAGTACTTC.

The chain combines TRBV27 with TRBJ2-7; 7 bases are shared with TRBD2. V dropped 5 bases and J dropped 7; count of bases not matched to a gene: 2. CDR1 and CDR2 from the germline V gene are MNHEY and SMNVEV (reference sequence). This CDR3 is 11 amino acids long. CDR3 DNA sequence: TGTGCCAGCAGTGGGGGGGGAGAGCAGTACTTC. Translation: CASSGGGEQYF.

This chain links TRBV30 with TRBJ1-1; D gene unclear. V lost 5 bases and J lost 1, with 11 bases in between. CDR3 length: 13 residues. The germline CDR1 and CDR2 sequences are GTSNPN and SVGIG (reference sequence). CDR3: CAWFKRRNTEAFF. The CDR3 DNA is TGTGCCTGGTTTAAAAGGAGGAACACTGAAGCTTTCTTT.

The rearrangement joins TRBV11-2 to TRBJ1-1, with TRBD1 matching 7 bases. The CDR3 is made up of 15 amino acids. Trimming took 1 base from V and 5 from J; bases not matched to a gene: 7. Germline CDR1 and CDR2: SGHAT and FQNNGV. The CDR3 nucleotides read TGTGCCAGCAGCTTAGTGGAGGGGGCGCGGACTGAAGCTTTCTTT. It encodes CASSLVEGARTEAFF.

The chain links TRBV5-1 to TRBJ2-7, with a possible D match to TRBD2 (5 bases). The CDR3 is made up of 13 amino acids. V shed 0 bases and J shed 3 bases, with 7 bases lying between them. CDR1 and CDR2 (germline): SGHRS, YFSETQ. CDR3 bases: TGCGCCAGCAGCTTGGATCGGGGCTACGAGCAGTACTTC. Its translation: CASSLDRGYEQYF.

The CDR3 sequence is CASRTRQGVGYGYTF. The DNA of the CDR3 is TGTGCCAGCAGGACGCGGCAGGGCGTCGGCTATGGCTACACCTTC. The rearrangement joins TRBV6-5 to TRBJ1-2; D perhaps matches TRBD1 (5 bases). Germline CDR1 MNHEY, CDR2 SVGAGI. The CDR3 has 15 residues. V lost 6 bases, J lost 4 bases, and 18 bases lay in between.

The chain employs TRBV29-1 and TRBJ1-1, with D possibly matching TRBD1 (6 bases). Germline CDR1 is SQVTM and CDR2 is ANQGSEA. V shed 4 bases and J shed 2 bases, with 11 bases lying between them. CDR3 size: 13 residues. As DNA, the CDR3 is TGCAGCGTTGGGCGAGGGGGAAACACTGAAGCTTTCTTT. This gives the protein CSVGRGGNTEAFF.

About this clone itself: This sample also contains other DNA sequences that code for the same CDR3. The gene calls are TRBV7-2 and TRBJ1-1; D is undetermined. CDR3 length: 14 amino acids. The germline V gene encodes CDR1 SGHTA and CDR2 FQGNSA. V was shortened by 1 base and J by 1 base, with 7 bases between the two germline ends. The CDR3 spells CASSLGGQNTEAFF. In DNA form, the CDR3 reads TGTGCCAGCAGCTTAGGAGGCCAGAACACTGAAGCTTTCTTT.

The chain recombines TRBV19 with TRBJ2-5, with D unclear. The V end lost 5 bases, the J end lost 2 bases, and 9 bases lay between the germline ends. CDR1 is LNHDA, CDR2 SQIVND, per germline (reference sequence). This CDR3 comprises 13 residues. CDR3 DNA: TGTGCCAGTAGTGAAGACGGACAAGAGACCCAGTACTTC. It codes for CASSEDGQETQYF. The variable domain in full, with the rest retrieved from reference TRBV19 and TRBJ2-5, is DGGITQSPKYLFRKEGQNVTLSCEQNLNHDAMYWYRQDPGQGLRLIYYSQIVNDFQKGDIAEGYSVSREKKESFPLTVTSAQKNPTAFYLCASSEDGQETQYFGPGTRLLVL.

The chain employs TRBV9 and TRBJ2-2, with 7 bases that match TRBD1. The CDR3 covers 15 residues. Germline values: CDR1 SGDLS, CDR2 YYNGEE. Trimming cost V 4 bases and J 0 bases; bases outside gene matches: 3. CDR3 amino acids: CASSPQGANTGELFF. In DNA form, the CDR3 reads TGTGCCAGCAGCCCGCAGGGGGCGAACACCGGGGAGCTGTTTTTT.

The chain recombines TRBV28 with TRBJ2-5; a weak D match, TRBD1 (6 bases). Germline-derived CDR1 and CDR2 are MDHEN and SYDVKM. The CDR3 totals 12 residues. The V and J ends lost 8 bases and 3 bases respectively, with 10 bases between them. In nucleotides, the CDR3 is TGTGCCAGCCGCTACAGGGAAGAGACCCAGTACTTC. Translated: CASRYREETQYF.

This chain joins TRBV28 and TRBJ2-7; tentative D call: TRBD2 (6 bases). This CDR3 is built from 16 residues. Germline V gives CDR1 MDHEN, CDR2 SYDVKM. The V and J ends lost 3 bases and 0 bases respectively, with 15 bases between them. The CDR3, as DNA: TGTGCCAGCAGTTTCGGGGCGGGGTCTGTCTCCTACGAGCAGTACTTC. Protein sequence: CASSFGAGSVSYEQYF.

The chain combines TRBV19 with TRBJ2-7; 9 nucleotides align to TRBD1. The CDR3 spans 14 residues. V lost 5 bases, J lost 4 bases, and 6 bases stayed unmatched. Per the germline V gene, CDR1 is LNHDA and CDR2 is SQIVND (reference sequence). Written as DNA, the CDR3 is TGTGCCAGTAGTCCCGGGACAGGGAGATACGAGCAGTACTTC. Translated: CASSPGTGRYEQYF. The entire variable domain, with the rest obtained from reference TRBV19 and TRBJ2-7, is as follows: DGGITQSPKYLFRKEGQNVTLSCEQNLNHDAMYWYRQDPGQGLRLIYYSQIVNDFQKGDIAEGYSVSREKKESFPLTVTSAQKNPTAFYLCASSPGTGRYEQYFGPGTRLTVT.

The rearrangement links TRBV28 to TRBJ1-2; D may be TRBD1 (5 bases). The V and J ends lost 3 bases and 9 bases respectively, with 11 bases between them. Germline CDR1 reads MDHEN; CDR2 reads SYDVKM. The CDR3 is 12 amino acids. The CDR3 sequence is CASSFRDLSYTF. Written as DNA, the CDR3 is TGTGCCAGCAGTTTCCGGGACCTGAGCTACACCTTC.

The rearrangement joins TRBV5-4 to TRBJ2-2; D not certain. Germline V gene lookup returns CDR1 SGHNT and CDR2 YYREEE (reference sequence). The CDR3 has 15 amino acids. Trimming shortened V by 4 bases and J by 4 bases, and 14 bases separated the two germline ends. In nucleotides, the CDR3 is TGTGCCAGCAGCACCCCCGGGTCGTCCACCGGGGAGCTGTTTTTT. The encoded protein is CASSTPGSSTGELFF.

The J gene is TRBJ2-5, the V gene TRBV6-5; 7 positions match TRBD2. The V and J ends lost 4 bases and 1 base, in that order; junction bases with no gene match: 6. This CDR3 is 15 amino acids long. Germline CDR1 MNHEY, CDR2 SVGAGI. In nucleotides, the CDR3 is TGTGCCAGCAGTTCCTATGGGGGGGGCCAAGAGACCCAGTACTTC. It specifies CASSSYGGGQETQYF.

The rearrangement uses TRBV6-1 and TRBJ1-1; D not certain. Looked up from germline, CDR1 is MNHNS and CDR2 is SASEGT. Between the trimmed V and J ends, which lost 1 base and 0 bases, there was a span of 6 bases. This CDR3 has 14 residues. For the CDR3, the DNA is TGTGCCAGCAGTGAAGGTGGGTTGAACACTGAAGCTTTCTTT. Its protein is CASSEGGLNTEAFF.